This T cell receptor (beta chain) was documented in a study of control samples from healthy donors and cancer patients. Clones were sequenced by immunoSEQ multiplex PCR, and TCRdb holds only the in-frame ones, with some missing. The profile shows about 170,000 clones, 93% of them singletons. Germline lookup yields CDR1 MGHDK and CDR2 SYGVNS. Trimming removed 2 bases at V and 4 bases at J, with 18 bases between. CDR3 length equals 17 residues. The sequence was obtained from a woman aged 55-70 years in good health. Specimen: blood. This chain joins TRBV25-1 and TRBJ1-3, with D possibly matching TRBD1 (5 bases). The CDR3 region is CASSELGTTPGGNTIYF. The CDR3 nucleotides read TGTGCCAGCAGTGAACTAGGGACCACCCCGGGAGGAAACACCATATATTTT.